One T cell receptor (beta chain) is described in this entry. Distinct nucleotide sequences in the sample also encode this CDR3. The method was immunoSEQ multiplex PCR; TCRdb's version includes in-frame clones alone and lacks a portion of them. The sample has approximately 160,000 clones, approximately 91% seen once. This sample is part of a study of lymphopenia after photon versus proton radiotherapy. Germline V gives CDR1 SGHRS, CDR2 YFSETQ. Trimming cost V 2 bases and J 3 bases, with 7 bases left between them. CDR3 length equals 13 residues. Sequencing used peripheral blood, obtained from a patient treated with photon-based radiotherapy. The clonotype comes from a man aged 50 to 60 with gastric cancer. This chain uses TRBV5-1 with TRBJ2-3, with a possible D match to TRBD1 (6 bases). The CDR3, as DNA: TGCGCCAGCAGCTTACAGGGTACAGATACGCAGTATTTT. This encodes CASSLQGTDTQYF.